This T cell receptor beta chain appears in the sequencing data of a study of technical replicates of blood from a few donors. Produced via immunoSEQ multiplex PCR; TCRdb's table is partial and in-frame only. The data contain fewer than 85,000 clones, 90% to 95% of them singletons. Germline loops: CDR1 SGDLS, CDR2 YYNGEE. The CDR3 runs to 17 residues. The ends lost 4 bases at V and 2 bases at J; junction bases unmatched: 11. The sample taken for sequencing was PBMCs. The receptor's source is a human donor in good health. Some clones in this sample may be carry-over from other donors' samples. The chain couples TRBV9 to TRBJ2-2, with 7 bases that match TRBD2. This CDR3 reads CASSPRGSGTNTGELFF. The DNA of the CDR3 is TGTGCCAGCAGCCCCCGTGGGAGCGGGACTAACACCGGGGAGCTGTTTTTT. Using reference TRBV9 and TRBJ2-2 for the parts outside the CDR3, the full variable domain is DSGVTQTPKHLITATGQRVTLRCSPRSGDLSVYWYQQSLDQGLQFLIQYYNGEERAKGNILERFSAQQFPDLHSELNLSSLELGDSALYFCASSPRGSGTNTGELFFGEGSRLTVL.